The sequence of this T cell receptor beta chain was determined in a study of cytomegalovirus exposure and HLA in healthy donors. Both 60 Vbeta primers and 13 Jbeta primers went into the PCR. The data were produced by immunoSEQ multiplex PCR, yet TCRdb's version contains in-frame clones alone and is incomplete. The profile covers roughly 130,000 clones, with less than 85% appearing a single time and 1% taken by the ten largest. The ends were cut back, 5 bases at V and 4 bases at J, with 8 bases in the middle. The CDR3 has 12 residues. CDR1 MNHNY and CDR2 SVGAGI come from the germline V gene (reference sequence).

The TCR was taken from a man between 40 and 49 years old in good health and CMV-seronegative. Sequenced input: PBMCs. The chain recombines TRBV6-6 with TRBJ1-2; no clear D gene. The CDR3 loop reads CASSLDGYGYTF. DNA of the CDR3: TGTGCCAGCAGTCTAGACGGCTATGGCTACACCTTC.